This T cell receptor beta chain was observed in a study of blood T cells in healthy people across ages. Notes on the study in general: More naive CD4+ cells and higher diversity marked long-lived donors relative to aged donors.

PCR was performed a second time for roughly 7 to 12 cycles using a sample-barcoded 5' primer and a J-beta primer mix. Via MiXCR, TCRdb re-called the 5' RACE reads, giving one row per CDR3 protein. The sample lists 700,000 to 800,000 distinct CDR3 sequences; roughly 43% were seen once. CDR3 length equals 15 residues. The V end lost 5 bases, the J end lost 0 bases, and 14 bases lay between the germline ends. Germline V CDR1 and CDR2: DFQATT, SNEGSKA (reference sequence). Russia was home to the donors, healthy Caucasian individuals aged roughly 6 to 90. This clonotype was recorded a few times. Antigen: not known.

This chain connects TRBV20-1 to TRBJ2-1, with D uncertain. The sample taken for sequencing was blood. This receptor was identified in a woman aged 55-69 years in good health. CDR3 nucleotide sequence: TGCAGTGCTCCGCTTCCCGGATTCTCCTACAATGAGCAGTTCTTC. It translates to CSAPLPGFSYNEQFF.